This T cell receptor (beta chain) is from a study of blood T cell repertoires in COVID-19. Looking at the study overall: Material from acute and convalescent COVID-19 was sourced from the United States, Italy and Spain. T cells, B-cell-depleted T cells, or PBMCs supplied cDNA or gDNA.

This clone has more than one count but fewer than ten. Study processing details: From reference gene primer amplification, estimates of nucleated cell counts were derived. Using immunoSEQ multiplex PCR, the repertoire was profiled, and TCRdb retains in-frame clones only, with some absent. That table supplies the V and J calls and clone size; D and trimming were determined from the DNA. The sample yields around 50,000 clones, roughly 82% seen once. Deletions cut 5 bases from V and 1 base from J, with 14 bases between. In germline, CDR1 is MNHEY, CDR2 SVGEGT. There are 15 residues in the CDR3. Material for sequencing was peripheral blood. The source is a man between 35 and 55 years old with acute or convalescent COVID-19. The V gene is TRBV6-2 or TRBV6-3, the J gene TRBJ1-1; no clear D gene. CDR3 region: CASSPSTRGNTEAFF. CDR3 DNA: TGTGCCAGCAGTCCCTCGACCCGGGGGAACACTGAAGCTTTCTTT.